This T cell receptor beta chain is drawn from a study of blood T cell repertoires in COVID-19. The CDR3 has 14 residues. The trim removed 5 bases at V and 8 bases at J, leaving 7 bases unmatched. CDR1 and CDR2 from the germline V gene are SEHNR and FQNEAQ (reference sequence). Assay: immunoSEQ multiplex PCR; the TCRdb copy retains only in-frame clones and omits some. The sample has fewer than 250,000 clones, around nine tenths seen once; the top ten hold under 2%. The sample consisted of peripheral blood. The TCR comes from a woman between 55 and 75 years old who had recovered from COVID-19. This chain connects TRBV7-9 to TRBJ1-2; 11 positions match TRBD1. The CDR3 coding sequence is TGTGCCAGCAGCCAAGGGACAGGGGGAAGGGGCTACACCTTC. This translates into CASSQGTGGRGYTF.